One and the same sample provided the 21 T cell receptor beta chains below, sequenced in a study of graft-versus-host responses after intestinal transplantation. Which antigens these TCRs recognize remains unknown. Data came from immunoSEQ multiplex PCR; TCRdb stores just in-frame clones and leaves some out. This sample has 55,000 to 85,000 clones, with around 89% found just once. This sample comprised unstimulated CD8+ T cells sorted from spleen or lymph node cells, obtained before intestinal transplant. The receptors were sampled from a human donor who received an intestinal transplant.

The chain is built from TRBV11-2 and TRBJ2-3; TRBD1 aligns across 9 bases. The V gene end was trimmed by 5 bases and the J gene end by 4 bases; junction bases not matched to a gene: 10. The germline gives CDR1 SGHAT, CDR2 FQNNGV. The CDR3 is 16 residues long. CDR3 residues: CASSARDRAIPDTQYF. The CDR3 nucleotides read TGTGCCAGCAGCGCCCGGGACAGGGCGATCCCAGATACGCAGTATTTT.

V gene TRBV27 combines with J gene TRBJ2-7, with TRBD1 matching over 12 bases. The CDR3 length is 15 residues. V was clipped by 2 bases and J by 4 bases; unmatched bases: 3. Per germline, CDR1 MNHEY and CDR2 SMNVEV (reference sequence). In DNA, the CDR3 is TGTGCCAGCAGTTTAGGGACAGGGGGCTGGTACGAGCAGTACTTC. Its translation is CASSLGTGGWYEQYF.

This chain links TRBV4-1 with TRBJ2-2, with D possibly matching TRBD1 (7 bases). Trimming took off 4 bases at V and 5 bases at J, with 17 bases between the two ends. The CDR3 runs 16 residues. Germline V lookup: CDR1 MGHRA, CDR2 YSYEKL. CDR3 residues: CASSLRQGGRTGELFF. The CDR3 coding sequence is TGCGCCAGCAGCCTCCGACAGGGAGGAAGGACCGGGGAGCTGTTTTTT.

This chain links TRBV7-3 with TRBJ1-1, with D possibly being TRBD1 (6 bases). The CDR3 contains 15 residues. Trimming cost V 2 bases and J 4 bases, with 14 bases left between them. Germline CDR1 reads SGHTA; CDR2 reads FQGTGA. The CDR3 DNA follows: TGTGCCAGCAGCTTATTGGGGGCGCCGGGCACTGAAGCTTTCTTT. It translates to CASSLLGAPGTEAFF.

The chain links TRBV2 to TRBJ2-3; TRBD2 might be the D (5 bases). Trimming took off 6 bases at V and 5 bases at J, with 18 bases between the two ends. The CDR3 consists of 15 residues. Germline values: CDR1 SNHLY, CDR2 FYNNEI. For the CDR3, the DNA is TGTGCCAGCAGATACCTCGGGATTGACGAAGATACGCAGTATTTT. Translation gives CASRYLGIDEDTQYF.

The chain recombines TRBV7-8 with TRBJ1-4, with a weak D call TRBD1 (5 bases). V dropped 4 bases and J dropped 11 bases, with 14 bases sitting between them. The CDR3 sequence is 13 residues long. Germline CDR1 is SGHVS and CDR2 is FQNEAQ. The CDR3 sequence is CASSSRLKGKLFF. For the CDR3, the DNA is TGTGCCAGCAGCTCACGGTTAAAGGGGAAACTGTTTTTT.

This clone was recorded a few times. The J gene is TRBJ1-2, the V gene TRBV29-1; D might be TRBD1 (5 bases). Trimming stripped 6 bases from V and 2 bases from J, with 10 bases between. Germline CDR1 reads SQVTM; CDR2 reads ANQGSEA. The CDR3 runs 12 residues. The CDR3 region is CSVVAGNYGYTF. CDR3 bases: TGCAGCGTAGTGGCAGGGAACTATGGCTACACCTTC.

This chain uses TRBV5-6 with TRBJ2-3; 9 bases line up with TRBD1. Losses at the gene ends were 2 bases for V and 3 bases for J; bases not matched to a gene: 1. The CDR3 contains 14 residues. Germline V gene sequence: CDR1 SGHDT, CDR2 YYEEEE. The DNA for the CDR3 is TGTGCCAGCAGCTTTGGGACAGGGACAGATACGCAGTATTTT. This gives the protein CASSFGTGTDTQYF.

The V call is TRBV28, the J call TRBJ2-7; D is perhaps TRBD1 (6 bases). The V and J ends lost 3 bases and 4 bases respectively, with 16 bases between them. This CDR3 has 15 amino acids. Germline V lookup: CDR1 MDHEN, CDR2 SYDVKM. In DNA, the CDR3 is TGTGCCAGCAGTTTCTTCGGCAGTACAGGGTACGAGCAGTACTTC. Protein product: CASSFFGSTGYEQYF.

The J gene is TRBJ2-7, the V gene TRBV7-6; tentative D call: TRBD1 (5 bases). Germline lookup yields CDR1 SGHVS and CDR2 FNYEAQ. The CDR3 runs to 14 residues. Trimming cost V 4 bases and J 0 bases, with 10 bases left between them. In DNA form, the CDR3 reads TGTGCCAGCAGCTCCGCAGGGAACTCCTACGAGCAGTACTTC. Its protein product is CASSSAGNSYEQYF.

The chain uses TRBV16 and TRBJ1-5; no clear D gene. This CDR3 is built from 14 residues. Germline V gene data show CDR1 as KGHSY and CDR2 as FQNENV. V lost 0 bases to trimming and J lost 4 bases, with 7 bases between them. The CDR3 loop reads CASSQSGGNQPQHF. CDR3 bases: TGTGCCAGCAGCCAATCCGGAGGGAATCAGCCCCAGCATTTT.

V is TRBV6-6 and J is TRBJ2-7; possible D gene TRBD2, 6 bases. V lost 0 bases to trimming and J lost 0 bases, with 12 bases between them. This CDR3 is 16 amino acids long. Germline assignment: CDR1 MNHNY and CDR2 SVGAGI (reference sequence). CDR3 region: CASSYSIWGDSYEQYF. In nucleotides, the CDR3 is TGTGCCAGCAGTTACTCGATATGGGGGGACTCCTACGAGCAGTACTTC.

The CDR3 bases are TGTGCCACCAGCAGCCAGCTGGGAGAGGGAAACACCATATATTTT. This translates into CATSSQLGEGNTIYF. The chain recombines TRBV15 with TRBJ1-3; D is ambiguous. V lost 3 bases and J lost 4, with 13 bases in between. The germline gives CDR1 LNHNV, CDR2 YYDKDF (reference sequence). The CDR3 contains 15 residues.

The gene calls are TRBV4-1 and TRBJ1-1; unclear D gene. Trimming cost V 4 bases and J 4 bases, with 19 bases left between them. Germline V CDR1 and CDR2: MGHRA, YSYEKL. The CDR3 is 16 residues long. CDR3 sequence: CASSRLFIDPTTEAFF. The CDR3 nucleotides read TGCGCCAGCAGCCGACTTTTTATTGATCCGACCACTGAAGCTTTCTTT.

The chain combines TRBV6-6 with TRBJ1-1; D is unresolved. The CDR3 sequence is 12 residues long. CDR1 is MNHNY and CDR2 is SVGAGI in the germline V gene (reference sequence). Between the trimmed V and J ends, which lost 4 bases and 5 bases, there was a span of 8 bases. CDR3 DNA sequence: TGTGCCAGCAGTTCGAGGATAACTGAAGCTTTCTTT. It encodes CASSSRITEAFF.

The chain couples TRBV6-5 to TRBJ1-4, with TRBD1 matching over 9 bases. CDR1 and CDR2 from the germline V gene are MNHEY and SVGAGI. Unmatched junction bases numbered 6, after V lost 6 bases and J lost 7 bases. The CDR3 extends over 14 amino acids. In DNA form, the CDR3 reads TGTGCCAGCAGACCCGGGACAGGGAGTGAAAAACTGTTTTTT. It specifies CASRPGTGSEKLFF.

The V gene is TRBV4-1, the J gene TRBJ1-1, with a possible D match to TRBD1 (5 bases). V lost 0 bases to trimming and J lost 4 bases, with 9 bases between them. Germline-derived CDR1 and CDR2 are MGHRA and YSYEKL. The CDR3 consists of 14 residues. CDR3 DNA sequence: TGCGCCAGCAGCCAAGATATGGGGGGCACTGAAGCTTTCTTT. Its protein is CASSQDMGGTEAFF.

This rearrangement joins TRBV25-1 to TRBJ2-1; 7 bases are a match to TRBD2. The CDR3 sequence is 18 residues long. Germline loops: CDR1 MGHDK, CDR2 SYGVNS. J lost 2 bases, V lost 3 bases, and 13 bases had no gene match. The CDR3, as DNA: TGTGCCAGCAGTGAGTTTGTGAGGGACTACTCAACCTACAATGAGCAGTTCTTC. Protein product: CASSEFVRDYSTYNEQFF.

The chain uses TRBV7-6 and TRBJ2-3, with 9 bases aligning to TRBD1. Germline assignment: CDR1 SGHVS and CDR2 FNYEAQ. CDR3 length: 22 amino acids. J was trimmed by 2 bases and V by 3 bases; bases with no gene match: 24. The CDR3 nucleotides are TGTGCCAGCAGCTTTGGAAGGGCCCGGGACAGGGAAAGGGGAGGGTACACAGATACGCAGTATTTT. Residues: CASSFGRARDRERGGYTDTQYF.

The rearrangement joins TRBV11-2 to TRBJ2-1, with TRBD1 matching over 8 bases. Germline V gene lookup returns CDR1 SGHAT and CDR2 FQNNGV. This CDR3 is built from 17 residues. V shed 1 base, J shed 2 bases, and the junction held 7 bases outside the gene matches. The CDR3 region is CASSLGGTGRPYNEQFF. CDR3 DNA sequence: TGTGCCAGCAGCTTAGGGGGGACAGGACGACCCTACAATGAGCAGTTCTTC.

V and J are TRBV6-1 and TRBJ2-7, with 9 bases fitting TRBD1. V shed 0 bases, J shed 5 bases, and the junction held 5 bases outside the gene matches. There are 15 residues in the CDR3. Germline V gene lookup returns CDR1 MNHNS and CDR2 SASEGT. The CDR3 spells CASSEALQGADEQYF. The CDR3 bases are TGTGCCAGCAGTGAAGCATTACAGGGGGCGGACGAGCAGTACTTC.